This section outlines one T cell receptor beta chain sequence together with its context. This entry comes from a study of shared clonotypes between healthy human individuals. The naive CD8 fraction comprised CD45RO-negative cells positively selected for CCR7 and excluded terminally differentiated effector memory CD45RA+ cells. There are 18 residues in the CDR3. V was trimmed by 0 bases and J by 2 bases, leaving 18 bases between them. Germline V gene sequence: CDR1 SGDLS, CDR2 YYNGEE. Per sorted-subset replicate PCR, input was approximately 210 ng DNA, representing tens of thousands of T cell genomes. Libraries were prepared by immunoSEQ multiplex PCR; TCRdb keeps only in-frame clonotypes and omits some of them. The table records about 2.2 million clones, 90% to 95% of them present only once.

The specimen was naive CD8+ T cells from PBMCs. This TCR derives from a man aged 18 to 30 in good health. Some clones in this sample may be carry-over from other donors' samples. The chain is built from TRBV9 and TRBJ1-3; D is unclear. CDR3 coding DNA: TGTGCCAGCAGCGTAGCTCGGAAGGAAGGCGTCGCTGGAAACACCATATATTTT. It codes for CASSVARKEGVAGNTIYF.